This entry features one T cell receptor (beta chain) sequence. What it binds is not known. The CDR3 consists of 16 residues. Germline V gives CDR1 MNHNY, CDR2 SVGAGI (reference sequence). With V trimmed by 5 bases and J by 6 bases, 11 bases remained unmatched. The ViraFEST assay expanded antigen-specific CD4+ T cells with viral peptide pools before sequencing. The culture ran for roughly 10 days before CD4+ T cells were isolated. The vaccine given was either BNT162b2 or mRNA-1273, in two doses. Two million PBMC per well received 10 IU/ml IL-2 and approximately 10 ug/ml peptides in culture. A half-volume exchange with IL-2 medium occurred on days 3 and 7. This entry is derived from a study of vaccination effects on CD4 cells after COVID-19. Clones were sequenced by immunoSEQ multiplex PCR, and TCRdb holds only the in-frame ones, with some missing. This table holds 27,000 or so clones, approximately 83% found once.

General study findings and limits: Clones of infection and vaccine origin contracted markedly late after vaccination. Limitations: small convalescent group and missing early post-infection timepoints.

The sample in question was CD4+ T cells from PBMCs cultured with HCoV-NL63 spike peptides, obtained after COVID-19 vaccination. This chain uses TRBV6-6 with TRBJ2-3; 10 bases agree with TRBD1. The sequence came from a human donor who received a COVID-19 vaccine. Some clones in this sample may be carry-over from other donors' samples. The CDR3, as DNA: TGTGCCAGCAGTCGACTGACGGGACAGGGGACCGATACGCAGTATTTT. As protein: CASSRLTGQGTDTQYF.